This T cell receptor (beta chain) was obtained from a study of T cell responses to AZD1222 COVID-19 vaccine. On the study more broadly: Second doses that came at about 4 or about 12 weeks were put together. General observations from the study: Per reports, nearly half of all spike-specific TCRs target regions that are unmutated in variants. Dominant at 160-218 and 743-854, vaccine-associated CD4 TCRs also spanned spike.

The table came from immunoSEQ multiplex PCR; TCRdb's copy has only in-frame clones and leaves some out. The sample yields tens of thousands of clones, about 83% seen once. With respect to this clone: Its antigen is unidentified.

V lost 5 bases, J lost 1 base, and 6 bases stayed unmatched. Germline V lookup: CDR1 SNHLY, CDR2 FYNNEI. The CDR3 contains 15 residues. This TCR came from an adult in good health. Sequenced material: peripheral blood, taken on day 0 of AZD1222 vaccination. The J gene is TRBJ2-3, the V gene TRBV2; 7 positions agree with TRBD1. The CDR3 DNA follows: TGTGCCAGCAGTCGACAGGGCGAGGGCACAGATACGCAGTATTTT. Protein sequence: CASSRQGEGTDTQYF.